This TCR beta chain stems from a study of shared clonotypes between healthy human individuals. Germline V gene data show CDR1 as SGHTA and CDR2 as FQGNSA. The CDR3 sequence is 16 residues long. V was cut by 1 base and J by 3 bases, with 12 bases left in between. To note about this clone: Other nucleotide sequences in the sample specify the same CDR3.

The data were produced by immunoSEQ multiplex PCR, yet TCRdb's version contains in-frame clones alone and is incomplete. Of about 2.3 million clones listed, roughly 93% were seen once; the top ten hold 0.39%. The chain recombines TRBV7-2 with TRBJ2-2, with D hard to call. The TCR sequence derives from a man aged 18 to 30 in good health. Some clones in this sample may be carry-over from other donors' samples. Sequencing was carried out using naive CD4+ T cells from PBMCs. Subset meaning: CD45RA+ positively selected. CDR3 coding DNA: TGTGCCAGCAGCTTAGTAGGTGGTGGTTACACCGGGGAGCTGTTTTTT. It encodes CASSLVGGGYTGELFF.